This T cell receptor beta chain was observed in a study of shared clonotypes between healthy human individuals. Broader study findings: In having few donors, the study represented limited genetic and exposure-history diversity.

Source study methods: Filtering of immunoSEQ junctional sequences could not match full-length read filtering. Assay: immunoSEQ multiplex PCR; the TCRdb copy retains only in-frame clones and omits some. V and J calls and clone size are copied from that table; D and trimming were computed from the DNA. This sample has about 450,000 clones, with less than 80% found just once. A word on this clone: The antigen is unknown. Relative to the germline gene, one junction end is altered; a read error may explain this.

Germline V CDR1 and CDR2: LGHNA, YSLEER. CDR3 size: 17 residues. This TCR came from a woman in her forties in good health. Some clones in this sample may be carry-over from other donors' samples. Sequences were obtained from PBMCs. J is TRBJ1-3 and V is TRBV4-3; 9 positions agree with TRBD1. The CDR3 is CASSQNPGTGSENTIYF. The DNA of the CDR3 is TGCGCCAGCAGCCAAAACCCCGGGACAGGGTCTGAAAACACCATATATTTT.